Listed here are 23 T cell receptor beta chains from one sample, sequenced in a study of shared clonotypes between healthy human individuals. Sequencing was performed with immunoSEQ multiplex PCR; in TCRdb, only in-frame clones are kept and a portion is missing. The repertoire holds over a million clones, with around 97% as singletons. The sequenced material came from naive CD4+ T cells sorted from blood. Subset noted: CD45RA+ positively selected. These receptors all stem from a man aged 25 to 45 in good health.

CDR3: CATSRDLGSGRFYYEQYF. The DNA for the CDR3 is TGTGCCACCAGCAGAGATCTCGGGAGTGGTCGTTTTTACTACGAGCAGTACTTC. V is TRBV15 and J is TRBJ2-7, with D possibly being TRBD2 (6 bases). The germline V and J ends were trimmed by 0 bases and 3 bases, with 21 bases remaining between them. The CDR3 has 18 residues. The V gene's germline CDR1 is LNHNV and CDR2 YYDKDF (reference sequence).

This chain joins TRBV5-6 and TRBJ2-7; D is undetermined. CDR3 length equals 12 residues. The germline V gene has CDR1 SGHDT and CDR2 YYEEEE. The germline V and J ends were trimmed by 4 bases and 2 bases, with 7 bases remaining between them. The CDR3 sequence: CASSHGTYEQYF. CDR3 DNA sequence: TGTGCCAGCAGCCACGGAACCTACGAGCAGTACTTC.

The chain is built from TRBV5-1 and TRBJ1-1; D is undetermined. The ends were cut back, 4 bases at V and 0 bases at J, with 13 bases in the middle. The CDR3 loop spans 15 amino acids. The germline V gene has CDR1 SGHRS and CDR2 YFSETQ. The CDR3: CASSLDGQLNTEAFF. In DNA form, the CDR3 reads TGCGCCAGCAGCCTGGACGGTCAACTGAACACTGAAGCTTTCTTT.

This clone was detected only once. V is TRBV6-5 and J is TRBJ2-1; D call uncertain. Germline V gives CDR1 MNHEY, CDR2 SVGAGI. V lost 4 bases, J lost 8 bases, and 6 bases lay in between. CDR3 size: 11 residues. For the CDR3, the DNA is TGTGCCAGCAGTTCTGCTCATGAGCAGTTCTTC. It yields the protein CASSSAHEQFF.

The chain recombines TRBV18 with TRBJ1-5, with D perhaps TRBD1 (6 bases). The V end lost 3 bases, the J end lost 2 bases, and 17 bases lay between the germline ends. Germline V gene lookup returns CDR1 KGHSH and CDR2 LQKENI. This CDR3 comprises 17 residues. The CDR3 is CASSPTTQGAGNQPQHF. The CDR3 nucleotides are TGTGCCAGCTCACCTACAACACAGGGCGCAGGCAATCAGCCCCAGCATTTT.

This clone appeared once. This same CDR3 is encoded by further DNA sequences in the sample. The rearrangement joins TRBV11-2 to TRBJ2-7; D tentatively fits TRBD1 or TRBD2 (5 bases each). The CDR3 covers 15 residues. V lost 0 bases, J lost 0 bases, and 9 bases lay in between. CDR1 is SGHAT and CDR2 is FQNNGV in the germline V gene. CDR3 sequence: CASSLDRGSSYEQYF. CDR3 DNA: TGTGCCAGCAGCTTAGATCGGGGCAGCTCCTACGAGCAGTACTTC.

The rearrangement links TRBV7-8 to TRBJ1-3; no definite D call. CDR3 length: 16 residues. Between the trimmed V and J ends, which lost 2 bases and 0 bases, there was a span of 11 bases. Germline V gene lookup returns CDR1 SGHVS and CDR2 FQNEAQ. For the CDR3, the DNA is TGTGCCAGCAGCTTAAAAGCGGACTTCTCTGGAAACACCATATATTTT. This sequence encodes CASSLKADFSGNTIYF.

The V call is TRBV5-1, the J call TRBJ2-2, with 9 positions matching TRBD1. The CDR3 has 16 amino acids. Trimming removed 2 bases from V and 5 bases from J; junction bases left unmatched: 7. From germline, CDR1 is SGHRS and CDR2 YFSETQ. CDR3 residues: CASSFAGQGRTGELFF. The CDR3 DNA reads TGCGCCAGCAGCTTTGCGGGACAGGGTAGAACCGGGGAGCTGTTTTTT.

This clone was seen a handful of times. The J gene is TRBJ2-7, the V gene TRBV7-5. TRBV7-5 is a pseudogene. This CDR3 contains 14 residues. Here the CDR3 DNA reads TGTGCCAGAATTTTCGGCTTCCCCTCCTACGAGCAGTACTTC. Translating gives CARIFGFPSYEQYF.

This rearrangement joins TRBV5-1 to TRBJ1-4; 7 bases map to TRBD1. Trimming at V came to 1 base and at J to 8 bases, leaving 5 bases not matched to a gene. CDR1 SGHRS and CDR2 YFSETQ come from the germline V gene. The CDR3 totals 14 residues. The CDR3 DNA follows: TGCGCCAGCAGCTTGATAACAGGGGAAGAAAAACTGTTTTTT. The encoded protein is CASSLITGEEKLFF.

This chain uses TRBV5-1 with TRBJ1-2, with a possible D match to TRBD1 (6 bases). The ends were cut back, 2 bases at V and 2 bases at J, with 7 bases in the middle. CDR3 length: 13 residues. The germline CDR1 and CDR2 sequences are SGHRS and YFSETQ. The CDR3 spells CASSFTGNYGYTF. CDR3 DNA: TGCGCCAGCAGCTTTACAGGGAACTATGGCTACACCTTC.

The chain uses TRBV29-1 and TRBJ2-5; 7 nucleotides match TRBD1. The germline V gene encodes CDR1 SQVTM and CDR2 ANQGSEA. The CDR3 length is 12 residues. The trim removed 7 bases at V and 5 bases at J, leaving 7 bases unmatched. This CDR3 reads CSEKTGTETQYF. In nucleotides, the CDR3 is TGCAGCGAGAAGACAGGGACCGAGACCCAGTACTTC.

V gene TRBV30 combines with J gene TRBJ2-7; D not certain. This CDR3 spans 11 amino acids. Germline V lookup: CDR1 GTSNPN, CDR2 SVGIG (reference sequence). Trimming pared 3 bases from V and 7 bases from J, leaving 10 bases between. The CDR3 sequence is CAWRLGLEQYF. In DNA form, the CDR3 reads TGTGCCTGGAGGCTCGGGCTTGAGCAGTACTTC.

The chain carries TRBV6-1 and TRBJ1-1; D is uncertain. The length of the CDR3 is 13 residues. Germline V gene lookup returns CDR1 MNHNS and CDR2 SASEGT. Trimming took 7 bases from V and 4 from J, leaving 13 bases between them. The CDR3 DNA sequence: TGTGCCAGCAAGGTGGAGCGTCTCACTGAAGCTTTCTTT. Translating it yields CASKVERLTEAFF.

This chain joins TRBV7-2 and TRBJ1-4; D unclear. CDR1 and CDR2 from the germline V gene are SGHTA and FQGNSA. Trimming stripped 2 bases from V and 3 bases from J, with 4 bases between. This CDR3 has 13 amino acids. CDR3 region: CASSLLANEKLFF. The CDR3 DNA reads as TGTGCCAGCAGCTTACTGGCTAATGAAAAACTGTTTTTT.

The genes are TRBV7-8 and TRBJ2-7, with 12 bases lining up with TRBD1. Germline V gene lookup returns CDR1 SGHVS and CDR2 FQNEAQ. Losses at the gene ends were 3 bases for V and 9 bases for J; bases not matched to a gene: 12. The CDR3 loop spans 16 amino acids. CDR3 in amino acids: CASSLTGTGGGFGQYF. The CDR3 coding sequence is TGTGCCAGCAGCTTGACCGGGACAGGGGGCGGATTTGGGCAGTACTTC.

This clone was seen a single time. Other nucleotide sequences from this sample produce the same CDR3. CDR3 coding DNA: TGTGCCAGCAGTCGAGAGGGTGAGCAGTTCTTC. Its protein product is CASSREGEQFF. This chain connects TRBV2 to TRBJ2-1; tentative D call: TRBD2 (5 bases). The CDR3 contains 11 residues. CDR1 is SNHLY, CDR2 FYNNEI, per germline. V lost 5 bases to trimming and J lost 9 bases, with 8 bases between them.

The V gene is TRBV5-1, the J gene TRBJ2-7; 10 bases map to TRBD2. This CDR3 spans 15 amino acids. Germline V gene sequence: CDR1 SGHRS, CDR2 YFSETQ. The V and J ends lost 2 bases and 3 bases, in that order; junction bases with no gene match: 5. In DNA form, the CDR3 reads TGCGCCAGCAGCTTACGGACTAGCGGAAACTACGAGCAGTACTTC. Translating gives CASSLRTSGNYEQYF.

The chain has TRBV11-3 and TRBJ2-1; 9 positions agree with TRBD1. Trimming removed 0 bases from V and 3 bases from J; junction bases left unmatched: 6. The germline gives CDR1 SGHNT, CDR2 YENEEA. The CDR3 length is 17 residues. For the CDR3, the DNA is TGTGCCAGCAGCTTAGATCGCGGGACAGGGCTCTACAATGAGCAGTTCTTC. Protein product: CASSLDRGTGLYNEQFF.

V and J are TRBV14 and TRBJ2-7; TRBD2 aligns across 7 bases. CDR1 and CDR2 (germline): SGHDN, FVKESK. J was trimmed by 6 bases and V by 0 bases; bases with no gene match: 2. This CDR3 spans 13 amino acids. The CDR3 region is CASSQDGEGEQYF. The DNA of the CDR3 is TGTGCCAGCAGCCAAGATGGGGAGGGCGAGCAGTACTTC.

The gene calls are TRBV19 and TRBJ2-7, with 9 bases aligning to TRBD1. Per the germline V gene, CDR1 is LNHDA and CDR2 is SQIVND (reference sequence). Trimming at V came to 3 bases and at J to 3 bases, leaving 3 bases not matched to a gene. The CDR3 sequence is 14 residues long. For the CDR3, the DNA is TGTGCCAGTAGTATCCGGGACAGGGTCTACGAGCAGTACTTC. Protein: CASSIRDRVYEQYF.

The chain uses TRBV7-2 and TRBJ1-2; 10 nucleotides line up with TRBD1. J gave up 7 bases and V 6 bases, and 17 bases lay outside the gene matches. Germline V gene data show CDR1 as SGHTA and CDR2 as FQGNSA. This CDR3 has 17 residues. CDR3 nucleotides: TGTGCCAGCAGTTCCGTCTTTCCCGGGACAGGGGCAGGTGGCTACACCTTC. It translates to CASSSVFPGTGAGGYTF. The whole variable domain, filled in from reference TRBV7-2 and TRBJ1-2, reads GAGVSQSPSNKVTEKGKDVELRCDPISGHTALYWYRQSLGQGLEFLIYFQGNSAPDKSGLPSDRFSAERTGGSVSTLTIQRTQQEDSAVYLCASSSVFPGTGAGGYTFGSGTRLTVV.

On this clone itself: This sample also contains other DNA sequences that code for the same CDR3. The chain couples TRBV5-4 to TRBJ2-1, with TRBD2 matching 13 bases. The length of the CDR3 is 15 residues. The V segment lost 4 bases and the J segment 6 bases; nucleotides outside the gene matches: 4. Per the germline V gene, CDR1 is SGHNT and CDR2 is YYREEE (reference sequence). DNA for the CDR3: TGTGCCAGCAGCCCCAGGACTAGCGGGAGCAATGAGCAGTTCTTC. It translates to CASSPRTSGSNEQFF.